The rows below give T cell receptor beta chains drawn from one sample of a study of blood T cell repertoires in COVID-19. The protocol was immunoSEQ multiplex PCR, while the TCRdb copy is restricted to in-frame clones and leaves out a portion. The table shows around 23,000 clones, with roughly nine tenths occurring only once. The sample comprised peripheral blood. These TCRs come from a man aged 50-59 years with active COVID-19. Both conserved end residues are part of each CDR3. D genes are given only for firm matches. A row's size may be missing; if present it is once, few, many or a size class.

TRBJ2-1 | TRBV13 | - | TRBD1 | CASSLDRGSYNEQFF | TGTGCCAGCAGTCTAGACAGGGGTTCCTACAATGAGCAGTTCTTC
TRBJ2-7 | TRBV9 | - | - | CASGPDNSYEQYF | TGTGCCAGCGGCCCGGACAACTCCTACGAGCAGTACTTC
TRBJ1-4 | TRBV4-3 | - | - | CASSQDRTNEKLFF | TGCGCCAGCAGCCAAGACCGGACTAATGAAAAACTGTTTTTT
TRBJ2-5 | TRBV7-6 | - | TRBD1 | CASSFSPDRPTQETQYF | TGTGCCAGCAGCTTCTCGCCGGACAGGCCGACCCAAGAGACCCAGTACTTC
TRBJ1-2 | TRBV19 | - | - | CASSIGPGVGYGYTF | TGTGCCAGTAGTATAGGGCCAGGGGTCGGCTATGGCTACACCTTC
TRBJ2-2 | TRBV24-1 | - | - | CATSDPGVGGELFF | TGTGCCACCAGTGATCCAGGGGTCGGCGGGGAGCTGTTTTTT
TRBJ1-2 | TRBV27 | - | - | CASSDRIPPPNDGYTF | TGTGCCAGCAGTGACAGGATCCCCCCCCCAAACGATGGCTACACCTTC
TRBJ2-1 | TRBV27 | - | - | CASSLMAGISYNEQFF | TGTGCCAGCAGTTTAATGGCGGGGATTTCCTACAATGAGCAGTTCTTC
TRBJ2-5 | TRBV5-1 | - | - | CASSLATGKQETQYF | TGCGCCAGCAGCTTGGCCACAGGGAAGCAAGAGACCCAGTACTTC
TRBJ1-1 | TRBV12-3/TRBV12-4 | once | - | CASSSDREIEAFF | TGTGCCAGCAGTTCAGACCGGGAGATTGAAGCTTTCTTT
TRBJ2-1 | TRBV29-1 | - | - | CSVGQFPHEQFF | TGCAGCGTTGGGCAATTCCCCCATGAGCAGTTCTTC
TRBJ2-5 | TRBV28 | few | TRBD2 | CASSLLLAGGNQETQYF | TGTGCCAGCAGTTTATTACTAGCGGGAGGGAACCAAGAGACCCAGTACTTC
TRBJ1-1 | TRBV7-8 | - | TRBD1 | CASSSRPTGGTTEAFF | TGTGCCAGCAGCTCCCGTCCGACAGGGGGGACCACTGAAGCTTTCTTT
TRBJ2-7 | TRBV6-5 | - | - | CASRKTASYEQYF | TGTGCCAGCAGGAAGACAGCCTCCTACGAGCAGTACTTC
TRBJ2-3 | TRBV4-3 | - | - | CASSQASSTDTQYF | TGCGCCAGCAGCCAAGCGAGTAGCACAGATACGCAGTATTTT
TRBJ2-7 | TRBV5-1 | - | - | CASSLNSYEQYF | TGCGCCAGCAGCTTAAACAGCTACGAGCAGTACTTC
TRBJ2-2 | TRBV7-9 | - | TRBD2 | CASTRLAGAANTGELFF | TGTGCCAGCACCCGACTAGCGGGAGCCGCGAACACCGGGGAGCTGTTTTTT
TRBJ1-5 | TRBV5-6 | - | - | CASSLAVNQPQHF | TGTGCCAGCAGCTTGGCCGTGAATCAGCCCCAGCATTTT
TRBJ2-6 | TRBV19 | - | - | CASSRTGSGANVLTF | TGTGCCAGTAGCCGTACAGGGTCTGGGGCCAACGTCCTGACTTTC
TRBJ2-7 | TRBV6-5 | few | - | CASSYSRTAYEQYF | TGTGCCAGCAGTTACTCAAGAACTGCCTACGAGCAGTACTTC
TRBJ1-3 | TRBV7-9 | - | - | CASRTYPGNTIYF | TGTGCCAGCCGGACATATCCTGGAAACACCATATATTTT
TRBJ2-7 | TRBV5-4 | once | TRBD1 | CASRVDRGVDEQYF | TGTGCCAGCAGGGTGGACAGGGGGGTCGACGAGCAGTACTTC
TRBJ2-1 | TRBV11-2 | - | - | CASSLEGGLSSYNEQFF | TGTGCCAGCAGCTTAGAAGGAGGCTTGAGCTCCTACAATGAGCAGTTCTTC
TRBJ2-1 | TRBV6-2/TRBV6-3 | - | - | CASSNSKQFF | TGTGCCAGCAGCAACAGCAAGCAGTTCTTC
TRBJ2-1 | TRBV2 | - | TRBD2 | CASIERGNEQFF | TGTGCCAGCATAGAGCGGGGGAATGAGCAGTTCTTC
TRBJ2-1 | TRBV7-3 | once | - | CASSLMGGRINEQFF | TGTGCCAGCAGCTTAATGGGGGGGCGTATCAATGAGCAGTTCTTC
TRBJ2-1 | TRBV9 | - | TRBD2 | CASREGERDSYNEQFF | TGTGCCAGCAGGGAAGGGGAGCGGGACTCCTACAATGAGCAGTTCTTC
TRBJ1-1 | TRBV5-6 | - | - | CASSLASARLNTEAFF | TGTGCCAGCAGCTTGGCGTCTGCGAGGCTGAACACTGAAGCTTTCTTT
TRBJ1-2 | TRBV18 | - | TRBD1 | CASSPGQGNYGYTF | TGTGCCAGCTCACCTGGACAGGGCAACTATGGCTACACCTTC
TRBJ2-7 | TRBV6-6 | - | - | CASSYGGTESYEQYF | TGTGCCAGCAGTTACGGGGGGACAGAGTCCTACGAGCAGTACTTC
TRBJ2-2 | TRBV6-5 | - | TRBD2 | CASSSGTSESGELFF | TGTGCCAGCAGTTCTGGGACTAGCGAGAGCGGGGAGCTGTTTTTT
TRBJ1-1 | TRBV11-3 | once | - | CASSLDLAPPTNTEAFF | TGTGCCAGCAGCTTAGATCTTGCACCCCCTACGAACACTGAAGCTTTCTTT
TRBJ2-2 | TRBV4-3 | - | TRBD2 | CASTSLAGYTGELFF | TGCGCCAGCACCTCCCTAGCGGGGTACACCGGGGAGCTGTTTTTT
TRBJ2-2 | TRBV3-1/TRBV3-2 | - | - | CASSLKTSSGTGELFF | TGTGCCAGCAGCCTAAAAACGTCCTCGGGCACCGGGGAGCTGTTTTTT
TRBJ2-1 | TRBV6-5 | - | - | CASSTTDEQFF | TGTGCCAGCAGTACAACAGATGAGCAGTTCTTC
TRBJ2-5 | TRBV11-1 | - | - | CASSASREETQYF | TGTGCCAGCAGCGCATCCCGAGAAGAGACCCAGTACTTC
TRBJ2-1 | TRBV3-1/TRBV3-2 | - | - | CASSFLSYNEQFF | TGTGCCAGCAGCTTCCTGTCCTACAATGAGCAGTTCTTC
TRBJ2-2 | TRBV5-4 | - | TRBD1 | CASSRQGAGNTGELFF | TGTGCCAGCAGCCGACAGGGGGCAGGTAACACCGGGGAGCTGTTTTTT
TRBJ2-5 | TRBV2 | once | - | CASSEQGVIGETQYF | TGTGCCAGCAGTGAACAGGGTGTAATTGGAGAGACCCAGTACTTC
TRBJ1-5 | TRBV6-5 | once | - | CASRETGMDPQHF | TGTGCCAGCAGAGAGACGGGGATGGATCCCCAGCATTTT
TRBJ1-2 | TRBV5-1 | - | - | CASSSTVNYGYTF | TGCGCCAGCAGTTCTACAGTTAACTATGGCTACACCTTC
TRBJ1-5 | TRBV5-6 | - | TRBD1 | CASSRTGGNQPQHF | TGTGCCAGCAGCAGGACAGGGGGGAATCAGCCCCAGCATTTT
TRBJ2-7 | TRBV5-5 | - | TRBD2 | CASSSRQLAGVYEQYF | TGTGCCAGCAGCTCTAGACAACTAGCGGGGGTATACGAGCAGTACTTC
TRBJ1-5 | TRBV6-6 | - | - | CASSYTGGSQPQHF | TGTGCCAGCAGTTATACGGGGGGCAGTCAGCCCCAGCATTTT
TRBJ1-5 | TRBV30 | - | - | CAWNGQGHQPQHF | TGTGCCTGGAACGGGCAGGGCCATCAGCCCCAGCATTTT
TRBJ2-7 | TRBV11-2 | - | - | CASSLGAGAEYF | TGTGCCAGCAGCTTGGGGGCGGGAGCTGAGTACTTC
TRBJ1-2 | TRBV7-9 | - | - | CASSLAGTRNYGYTF | TGTGCCAGCAGCTTAGCTGGGACACGAAACTATGGCTACACCTTC
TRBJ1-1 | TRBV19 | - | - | CASSIGEQGSTEAFF | TGTGCCAGTAGTATAGGCGAACAGGGTTCCACTGAAGCTTTCTTT
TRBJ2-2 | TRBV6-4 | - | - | CASSDAQDTGELFF | TGTGCCAGCAGTGACGCCCAGGACACCGGGGAGCTGTTTTTT
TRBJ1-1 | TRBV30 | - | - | CAWTGMNTEAFF | TGTGCCTGGACGGGAATGAACACTGAAGCTTTCTTT
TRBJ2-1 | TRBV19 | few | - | CASGAGYNEQFF | TGTGCCAGTGGCGCAGGGTACAATGAGCAGTTCTTC
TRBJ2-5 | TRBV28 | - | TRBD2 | CASKELAAYQETQYF | TGTGCCAGTAAAGAACTAGCGGCGTACCAAGAGACCCAGTACTTC
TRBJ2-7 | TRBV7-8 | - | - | CASSPGGIEWGFEQYF | TGTGCCAGCAGCCCTGGCGGGATAGAGTGGGGCTTCGAGCAGTACTTC
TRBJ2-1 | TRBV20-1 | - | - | CSGLDNEQFF | TGCAGTGGACTCGACAATGAGCAGTTCTTC
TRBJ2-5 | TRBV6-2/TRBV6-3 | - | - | CASSYSLSLVVETQYF | TGTGCCAGCAGTTACTCGCTAAGCCTTGTTGTAGAGACCCAGTACTTC
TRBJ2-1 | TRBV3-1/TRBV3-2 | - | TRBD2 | CASSQEPGLAGNEQFF | TGTGCCAGCAGCCAAGAGCCGGGACTAGCGGGAAATGAGCAGTTCTTC
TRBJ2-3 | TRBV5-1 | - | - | CASSLNGFADTQYF | TGCGCCAGCAGCTTGAACGGGTTCGCAGATACGCAGTATTTT